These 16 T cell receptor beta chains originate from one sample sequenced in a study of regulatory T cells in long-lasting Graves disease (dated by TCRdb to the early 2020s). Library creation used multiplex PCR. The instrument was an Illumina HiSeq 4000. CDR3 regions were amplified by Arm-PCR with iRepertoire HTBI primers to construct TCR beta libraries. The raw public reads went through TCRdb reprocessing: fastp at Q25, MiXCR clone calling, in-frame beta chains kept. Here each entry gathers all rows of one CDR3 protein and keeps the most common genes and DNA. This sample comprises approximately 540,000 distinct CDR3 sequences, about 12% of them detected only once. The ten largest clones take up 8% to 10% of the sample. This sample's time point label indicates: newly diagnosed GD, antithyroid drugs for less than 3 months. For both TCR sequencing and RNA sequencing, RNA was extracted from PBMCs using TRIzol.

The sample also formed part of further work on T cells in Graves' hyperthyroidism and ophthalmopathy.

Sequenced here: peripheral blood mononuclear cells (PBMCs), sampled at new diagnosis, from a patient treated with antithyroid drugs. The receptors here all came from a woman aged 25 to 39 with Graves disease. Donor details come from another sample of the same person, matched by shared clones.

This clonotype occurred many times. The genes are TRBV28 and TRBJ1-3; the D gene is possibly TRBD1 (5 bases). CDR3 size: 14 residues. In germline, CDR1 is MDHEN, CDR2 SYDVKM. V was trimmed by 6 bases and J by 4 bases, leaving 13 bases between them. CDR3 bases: TGTGCCAGCAGCCCTCCGGGGGTGGGAAACACCATATATTTT. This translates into CASSPPGVGNTIYF.

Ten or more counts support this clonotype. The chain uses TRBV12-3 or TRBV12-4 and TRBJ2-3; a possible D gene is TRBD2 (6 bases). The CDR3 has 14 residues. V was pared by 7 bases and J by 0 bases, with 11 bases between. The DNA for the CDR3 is TGTGCCAGCACGAAGCGGGTTAGCACAGATACGCAGTATTTT. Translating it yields CASTKRVSTDTQYF.

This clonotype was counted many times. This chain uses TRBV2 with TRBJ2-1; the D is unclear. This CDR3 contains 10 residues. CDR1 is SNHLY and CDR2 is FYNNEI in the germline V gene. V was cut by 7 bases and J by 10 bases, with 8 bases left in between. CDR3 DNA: TGTGCCAGCAATATGAGGGAGCAGTTCTTC. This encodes CASNMREQFF.

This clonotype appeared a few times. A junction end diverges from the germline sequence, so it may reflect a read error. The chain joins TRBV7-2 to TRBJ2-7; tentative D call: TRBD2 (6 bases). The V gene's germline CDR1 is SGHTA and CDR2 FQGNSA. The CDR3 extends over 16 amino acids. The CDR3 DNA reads TGTGCCAACAGCTTAATGACTGGAGGGGTTAGCTACGAGCAGTACTTC. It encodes CANSLMTGGVSYEQYF.

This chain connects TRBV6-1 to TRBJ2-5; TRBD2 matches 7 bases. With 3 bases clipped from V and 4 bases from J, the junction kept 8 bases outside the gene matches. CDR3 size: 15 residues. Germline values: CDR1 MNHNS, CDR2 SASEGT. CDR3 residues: CASSDIAGLRETQYF. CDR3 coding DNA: TGTGCCAGCAGTGATATAGCGGGTTTAAGAGAGACCCAGTACTTC.

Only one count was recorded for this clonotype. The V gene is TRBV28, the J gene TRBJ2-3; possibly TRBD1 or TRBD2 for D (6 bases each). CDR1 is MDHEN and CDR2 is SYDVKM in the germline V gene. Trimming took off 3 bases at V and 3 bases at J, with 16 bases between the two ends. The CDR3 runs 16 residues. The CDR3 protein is CASSFWGAPRTDTQYF. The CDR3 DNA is TGTGCCAGCAGTTTCTGGGGGGCACCTAGGACAGATACGCAGTATTTT.

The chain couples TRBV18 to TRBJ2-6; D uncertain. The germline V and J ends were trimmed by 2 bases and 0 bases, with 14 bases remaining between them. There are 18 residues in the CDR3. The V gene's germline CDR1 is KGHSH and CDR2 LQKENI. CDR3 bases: TGTGCCAGCTCACCAACCCTGACGGGCAGCTCTGGGGCCAACGTCCTGACTTTC. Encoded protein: CASSPTLTGSSGANVLTF.

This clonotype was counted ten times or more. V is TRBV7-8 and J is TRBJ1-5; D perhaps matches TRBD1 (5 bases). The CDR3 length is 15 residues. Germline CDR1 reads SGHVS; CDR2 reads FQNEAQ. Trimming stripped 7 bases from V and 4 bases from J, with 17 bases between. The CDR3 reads CASTLQVGRNQPQHF. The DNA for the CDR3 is TGTGCCAGCACCCTACAGGTCGGCAGAAATCAGCCCCAGCATTTT.

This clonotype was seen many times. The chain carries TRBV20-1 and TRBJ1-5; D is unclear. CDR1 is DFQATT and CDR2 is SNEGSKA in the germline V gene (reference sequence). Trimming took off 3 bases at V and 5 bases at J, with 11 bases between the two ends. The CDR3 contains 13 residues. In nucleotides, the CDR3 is TGCAGTGCTAGCAAGGGTCCCGATCAGCCCCAGCATTTT. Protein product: CSASKGPDQPQHF.

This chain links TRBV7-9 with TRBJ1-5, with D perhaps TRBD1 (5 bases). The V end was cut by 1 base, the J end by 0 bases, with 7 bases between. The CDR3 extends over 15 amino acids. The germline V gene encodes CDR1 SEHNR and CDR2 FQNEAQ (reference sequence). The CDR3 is CASSLGRDSNQPQHF. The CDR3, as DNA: TGTGCCAGCAGCTTAGGCAGGGATAGCAATCAGCCCCAGCATTTT.

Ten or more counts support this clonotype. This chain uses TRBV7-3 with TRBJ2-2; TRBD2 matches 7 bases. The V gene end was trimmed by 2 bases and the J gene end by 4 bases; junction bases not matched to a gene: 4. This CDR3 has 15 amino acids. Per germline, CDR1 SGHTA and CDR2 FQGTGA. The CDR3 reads CASSLLGGSTGELFF. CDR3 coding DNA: TGTGCCAGCAGCTTATTAGGCGGGAGCACCGGGGAGCTGTTTTTT.

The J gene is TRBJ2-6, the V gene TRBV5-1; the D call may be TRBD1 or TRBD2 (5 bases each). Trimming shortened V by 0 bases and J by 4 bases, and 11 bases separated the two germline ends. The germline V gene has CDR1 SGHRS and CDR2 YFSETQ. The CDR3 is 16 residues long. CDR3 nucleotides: TGCGCCAGCAGCTTGGGACCTGGGACCGGGGCCAACGTCCTGACTTTC. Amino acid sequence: CASSLGPGTGANVLTF.

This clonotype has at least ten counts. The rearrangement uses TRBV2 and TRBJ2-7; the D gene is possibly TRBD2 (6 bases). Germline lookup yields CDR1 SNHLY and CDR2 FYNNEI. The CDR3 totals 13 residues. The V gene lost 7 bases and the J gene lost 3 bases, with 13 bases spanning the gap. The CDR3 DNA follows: TGTGCCAGCACCAAGACTAGGATCTACGAGCAGTACTTC. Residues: CASTKTRIYEQYF. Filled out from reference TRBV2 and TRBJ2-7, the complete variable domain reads EPEVTQTPSHQVTQMGQEVILRCVPISNHLYFYWYRQILGQKVEFLVSFYNNEISEKSEIFDDQFSVERPDGSNFTLKIRSTKLEDSAMYFCASTKTRIYEQYFGPGTRLTVT.

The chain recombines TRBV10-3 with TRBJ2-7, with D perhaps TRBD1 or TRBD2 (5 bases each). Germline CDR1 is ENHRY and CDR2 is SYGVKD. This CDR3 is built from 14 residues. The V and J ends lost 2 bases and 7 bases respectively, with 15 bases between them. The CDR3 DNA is TGTGCCATCAGTGAGCAGGGCGGGTACAATGAGCAGTACTTC. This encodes CAISEQGGYNEQYF.

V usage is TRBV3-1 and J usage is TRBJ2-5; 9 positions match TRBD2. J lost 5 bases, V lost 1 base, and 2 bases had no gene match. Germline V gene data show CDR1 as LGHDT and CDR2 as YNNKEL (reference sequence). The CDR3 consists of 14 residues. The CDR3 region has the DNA TGTGCCAGCAGCCAAGGAGCGGGGGGTGAGACCCAGTACTTC. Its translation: CASSQGAGGETQYF.

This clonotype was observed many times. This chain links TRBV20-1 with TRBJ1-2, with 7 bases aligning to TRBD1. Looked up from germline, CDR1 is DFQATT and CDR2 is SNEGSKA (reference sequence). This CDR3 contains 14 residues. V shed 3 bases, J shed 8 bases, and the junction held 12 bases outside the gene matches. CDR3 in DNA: TGCAGTGCTAGTGAGCCAGGGGGTTACAGGGGCTACACCTTC. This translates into CSASEPGGYRGYTF.